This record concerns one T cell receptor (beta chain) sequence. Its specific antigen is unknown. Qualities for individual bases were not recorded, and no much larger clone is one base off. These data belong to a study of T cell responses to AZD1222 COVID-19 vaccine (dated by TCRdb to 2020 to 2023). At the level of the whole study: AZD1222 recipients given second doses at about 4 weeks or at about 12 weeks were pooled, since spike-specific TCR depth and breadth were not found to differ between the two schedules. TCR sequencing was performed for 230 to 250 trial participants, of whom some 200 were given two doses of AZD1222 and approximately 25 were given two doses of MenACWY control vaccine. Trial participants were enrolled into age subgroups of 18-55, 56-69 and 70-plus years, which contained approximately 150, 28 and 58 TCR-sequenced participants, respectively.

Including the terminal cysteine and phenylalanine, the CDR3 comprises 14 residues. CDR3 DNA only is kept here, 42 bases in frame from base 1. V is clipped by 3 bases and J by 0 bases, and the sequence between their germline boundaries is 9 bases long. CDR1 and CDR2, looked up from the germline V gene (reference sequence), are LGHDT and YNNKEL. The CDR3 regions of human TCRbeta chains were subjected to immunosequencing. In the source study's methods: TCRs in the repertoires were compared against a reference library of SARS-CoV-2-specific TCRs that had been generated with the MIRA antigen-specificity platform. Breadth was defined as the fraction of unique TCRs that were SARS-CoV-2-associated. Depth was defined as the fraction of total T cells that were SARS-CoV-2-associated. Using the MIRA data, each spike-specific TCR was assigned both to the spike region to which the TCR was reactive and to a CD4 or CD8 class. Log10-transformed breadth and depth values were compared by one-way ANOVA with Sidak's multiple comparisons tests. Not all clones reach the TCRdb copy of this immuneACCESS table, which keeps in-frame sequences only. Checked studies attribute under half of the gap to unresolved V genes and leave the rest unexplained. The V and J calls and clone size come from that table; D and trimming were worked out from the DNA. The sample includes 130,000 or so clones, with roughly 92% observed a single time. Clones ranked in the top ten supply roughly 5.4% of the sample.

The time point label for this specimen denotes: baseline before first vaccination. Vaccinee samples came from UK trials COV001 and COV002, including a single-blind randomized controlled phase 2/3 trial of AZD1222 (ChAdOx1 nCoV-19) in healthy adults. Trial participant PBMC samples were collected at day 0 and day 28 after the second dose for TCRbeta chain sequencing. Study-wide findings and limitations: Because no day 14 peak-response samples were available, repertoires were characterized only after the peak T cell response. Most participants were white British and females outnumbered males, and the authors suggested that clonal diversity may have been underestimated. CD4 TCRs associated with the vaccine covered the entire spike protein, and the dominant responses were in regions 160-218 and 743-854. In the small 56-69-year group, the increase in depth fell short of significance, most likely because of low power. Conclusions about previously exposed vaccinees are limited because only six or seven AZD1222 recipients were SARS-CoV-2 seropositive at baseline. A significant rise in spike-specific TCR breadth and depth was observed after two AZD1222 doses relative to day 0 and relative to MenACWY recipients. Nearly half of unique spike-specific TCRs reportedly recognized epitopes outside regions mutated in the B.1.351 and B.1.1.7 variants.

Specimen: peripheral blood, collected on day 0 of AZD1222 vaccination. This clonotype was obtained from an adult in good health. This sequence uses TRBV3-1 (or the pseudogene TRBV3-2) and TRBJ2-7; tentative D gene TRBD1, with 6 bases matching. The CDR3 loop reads CASSHRQDSYEQYF. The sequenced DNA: TGTGCCAGCAGCCACCGACAGGACTCCTACGAGCAGTACTTC.